These 27 T cell receptor beta chains were sequenced from one sample in a study of CD8 T cells in ankylosing spondylitis. General study points: For ankylosing spondylitis blood, a TCR beta motif of roughly 8 highly homologous variants appeared characteristic.

TCRdb re-derived calls from the 5' RACE reads in MiXCR, one entry per CDR3 protein. Of 100,000 to 150,000 distinct CDR3 sequences in the sample, about 15% were seen once. Their recognized antigens are unknown. The sequencing input was blood, either unsorted or a sorted T cell fraction (not recorded which). Every receptor here comes from a male donor with ankylosing spondylitis.

This clonotype has only a few counts. The chain links TRBV12-3 or TRBV12-4 to TRBJ1-5; TRBD1 might be the D (6 bases). There are 17 residues in the CDR3. Between the trimmed V and J ends, which lost 8 bases and 1 base, there was a span of 21 bases. As DNA, the CDR3 is TGTGCCAGCCTATCAGGGGCGGGGGTGAGGAGCAATCAGCCCCAGCATTTT. This codes for CASLSGAGVRSNQPQHF.

The chain joins TRBV7-9 to TRBJ2-6; D ambiguous. The CDR3 covers 16 residues. The V and J ends lost 2 bases and 0 bases respectively, with 8 bases between them. Germline values: CDR1 SEHNR, CDR2 FQNEAQ (reference sequence). The CDR3 nucleotides read TGTGCCAGCAGCTTAAGCGTAAGCTCTGGGGCCAACGTCCTGACTTTC. Encoded protein: CASSLSVSSGANVLTF.

This clonotype was seen only a few times. The chain has TRBV5-1 and TRBJ2-7; D gene uncertain. Trimming stripped 4 bases from V and 2 bases from J, with 13 bases between. This CDR3 has 14 residues. Germline V gene data show CDR1 as SGHRS and CDR2 as YFSETQ. The CDR3: CASSRGGEPYEQYF. The CDR3 DNA reads as TGCGCCAGCAGCCGTGGTGGTGAACCCTACGAGCAGTACTTC.

This clonotype came up a few times. V gene TRBV12-3 or TRBV12-4 combines with J gene TRBJ1-2; D ambiguous. V was shortened by 2 bases and J by 4 bases, with 11 bases between the two germline ends. The CDR3 is 14 residues long. CDR3: CASSLILSPYGYTF. CDR3 coding DNA: TGTGCCAGCAGTTTAATACTGTCTCCCTATGGCTACACCTTC.

Remarks on this clonotype: A read error is likely, as this CDR3 ends without the conserved phenylalanine or tryptophan. The chain uses TRBV7-6 and TRBJ2-3; 7 bases align to TRBD2. V shed 4 bases, J shed 1 base, and the junction held 8 bases outside the gene matches. The CDR3 is 16 amino acids. CDR1 is SGHVS and CDR2 is FNYEAQ in the germline V gene. CDR3 nucleotide sequence: TGTGCCAGCAGCTCTGAGACTAGCCGCCGCACAGATACGCAGTATTAT. This translates into CASSSETSRRTDTQYY.

This clonotype occurred many times. The chain uses TRBV7-8 and TRBJ2-2; 9 positions agree with TRBD2. The CDR3 has 16 residues. The V gene's germline CDR1 is SGHVS and CDR2 FQNEAQ. The V and J ends lost 8 bases and 6 bases, in that order; junction bases with no gene match: 13. CDR3 loop: CASDMASGMNPGELFF. CDR3 nucleotide sequence: TGTGCCAGCGATATGGCTAGCGGGATGAATCCCGGGGAGCTGTTTTTT. The full variable domain, in which reference TRBV7-8 and TRBJ2-2 provide the parts outside the CDR3, is GAGVSQSPRYKVAKRGQDVALRCDPISGHVSLFWYQQALGQGPEFLTYFQNEAQLDKSGLPSDRFFAERPEGSVSTLKIQRTQQEDSAVYLCASDMASGMNPGELFFGEGSRLTVL.

In its sample, this clonotype was seen many times. The rearrangement links TRBV5-5 to TRBJ2-5; tentative D call: TRBD1 (5 bases). The CDR3 sequence is 14 residues long. Germline V gene lookup returns CDR1 SGHKS and CDR2 YYEKEE (reference sequence). Trimming removed 5 bases from V and 2 bases from J, with 13 bases in between. As DNA, the CDR3 is TGTGCCAGCAGTTATATTCGGACACAAGAGACCCAGTACTTC. It translates to CASSYIRTQETQYF.

Notes on this clonotype: One end of the junction does not line up with germline, which may come from a read error. The chain uses TRBV27 and TRBJ2-1, with TRBD2 matching 7 bases. This CDR3 is built from 14 residues. CDR1 and CDR2 from the germline V gene are MNHEY and SMNVEV (reference sequence). CDR3 sequence (DNA): TGTGCCATCGGACCCGGACTAGATTACAACGAGCAGTTCTTC. Its translation: CAIGPGLDYNEQFF.

The chain is built from TRBV28 and TRBJ2-7; 8 bases line up with TRBD1. Germline V CDR1 and CDR2: MDHEN, SYDVKM. The V gene end was trimmed by 5 bases and the J gene end by 4 bases; junction bases not matched to a gene: 7. The CDR3 contains 14 residues. The CDR3 protein is CASSLIHRGYEQYF. CDR3 nucleotides: TGTGCCAGCAGTCTCATCCACAGGGGGTACGAGCAGTACTTC.

The rearrangement joins TRBV24-1 to TRBJ2-3; 10 positions agree with TRBD2. The CDR3 has 16 amino acids. Germline CDR1 reads KGHDR; CDR2 reads SFDVKD. J was trimmed by 5 bases and V by 5 bases; bases with no gene match: 9. The CDR3 sequence is CATSGFTSGILDTQYF. The CDR3 DNA sequence: TGTGCCACCAGTGGTTTCACTAGCGGGATTTTAGATACGCAGTATTTT.

The V call is TRBV4-3, the J call TRBJ2-2, with D possibly matching TRBD2 (5 bases). V lost 2 bases and J lost 8, with 15 bases in between. The CDR3 consists of 15 residues. The germline V gene has CDR1 LGHNA and CDR2 YSLEER. The DNA of the CDR3 is TGCGCCAGCAGCCAAAGGCCTCTAGCAGCAGGGGAGCTGTTTTTT. Protein product: CASSQRPLAAGELFF.

The chain recombines TRBV6-1 with TRBJ2-1; D may correspond to TRBD1 or TRBD2 (5 bases each). V lost 5 bases, J lost 5 bases, and 25 bases lay in between. This CDR3 has 18 amino acids. CDR1 and CDR2 (germline): MNHNS, SASEGT. In DNA form, the CDR3 reads TGTGCCAGCAGTCCTACAACATCTGGGGCAGTCGGGGACAATGAGCAGTTCTTC. This translates into CASSPTTSGAVGDNEQFF.

The V call is TRBV29-1, the J call TRBJ1-4; possible D gene TRBD1, 5 bases. CDR1 SQVTM and CDR2 ANQGSEA come from the germline V gene. This CDR3 spans 13 amino acids. Deletions cut 6 bases from V and 3 bases from J, with 11 bases between. The CDR3 is CSVIGAPNEKLFF. Here the CDR3 DNA reads TGCAGCGTAATCGGGGCACCTAATGAAAAACTGTTTTTT.

The V gene is TRBV4-3, the J gene TRBJ2-7; D gene unclear. From germline, CDR1 is LGHNA and CDR2 YSLEER. Trimming pared 0 bases from V and 4 bases from J, leaving 13 bases between. The CDR3 has 15 residues. In nucleotides, the CDR3 is TGCGCCAGCAGCCAAGATGTCTCCGGCGGATACGAGCAGTACTTC. Translation gives CASSQDVSGGYEQYF.

This clonotype showed up just a few times. The V gene is TRBV25-1, the J gene TRBJ2-7; 10 positions match TRBD1. The CDR3 is made up of 14 amino acids. V trimming: 4 bases; J trimming: 3 bases; junction bases outside the gene matches: 3. The germline gives CDR1 MGHDK, CDR2 SYGVNS. CDR3 in DNA: TGTGCCAGCAGTGCCGGGACAGGGGACTACGAGCAGTACTTC. Its protein product is CASSAGTGDYEQYF.

This clonotype was observed a handful of times. The rearrangement uses TRBV4-1 and TRBJ2-7; D is tentatively TRBD1 or TRBD2 (5 bases each). V was cut by 0 bases and J by 2 bases, with 14 bases left in between. Germline loops: CDR1 MGHRA, CDR2 YSYEKL. CDR3 length: 16 residues. The CDR3 region has the DNA TGCGCCAGCAGCCAAGATGGATATAGGGGAGCCTACGAGCAGTACTTC. As protein: CASSQDGYRGAYEQYF.

The V and J genes are TRBV5-1 and TRBJ2-7; D gene uncertain. V lost 0 bases to trimming and J lost 0 bases, with 7 bases between them. Germline assignment: CDR1 SGHRS and CDR2 YFSETQ. The CDR3 has 14 amino acids. In nucleotides, the CDR3 is TGCGCCAGCAGCTTGGCCAGTAGCTCCTACGAGCAGTACTTC. Translation: CASSLASSSYEQYF.

This clonotype appeared many times. The chain employs TRBV29-1 and TRBJ2-5; D perhaps matches TRBD2 (6 bases). Trimming removed 0 bases from V and 5 bases from J, with 16 bases in between. This CDR3 comprises 15 residues. Germline CDR1 SQVTM, CDR2 ANQGSEA. This chain's CDR3 is CSVEDHQVAGETQYF. The CDR3 DNA is TGCAGCGTTGAAGATCACCAGGTCGCGGGGGAGACCCAGTACTTC.

The CDR3, as DNA: TGTGCCAGCAGCCTAAGCGGGCTAGCGTACACAGATACGCAGTATTTT. Translated: CASSLSGLAYTDTQYF. J is TRBJ2-3 and V is TRBV7-9, with D perhaps TRBD2 (6 bases). CDR3 length: 16 amino acids. V lost 5 bases to trimming and J lost 2 bases, with 17 bases between them. CDR1 and CDR2 (germline): SEHNR, FQNEAQ (reference sequence).

This clonotype was seen a few times. J is TRBJ2-2 and V is TRBV9, with a weak D call TRBD2 (6 bases). CDR3 length: 15 amino acids. Trimming took off 0 bases at V and 7 bases at J, with 13 bases between the two ends. Germline CDR1 and CDR2: SGDLS and YYNGEE. CDR3 amino acids: CASSVAGAPGGELFF. CDR3 coding DNA: TGTGCCAGCAGCGTAGCGGGAGCCCCGGGCGGGGAGCTGTTTTTT.

This clonotype was seen a handful of times. V and J are TRBV7-9 and TRBJ2-3; 9 bases map to TRBD1. Germline V gene lookup returns CDR1 SEHNR and CDR2 FQNEAQ (reference sequence). Trimming at V came to 4 bases and at J to 4 bases, leaving 6 bases not matched to a gene. The CDR3 spans 15 residues. CDR3 sequence reads: CASSWTGAQPDTQYF. The CDR3 coding sequence is TGTGCCAGCAGCTGGACAGGGGCCCAGCCAGATACGCAGTATTTT.

This clonotype was counted only a few times. This sequence joins TRBV27 and TRBJ2-1; D gene unclear. CDR3 length equals 15 residues. The V and J ends lost 0 bases and 5 bases respectively, with 11 bases between them. Germline lookup yields CDR1 MNHEY and CDR2 SMNVEV (reference sequence). In DNA, the CDR3 is TGTGCCAGCAGTTTATCCCCCCTAGGGAACAATGAGCAGTTCTTC. It specifies CASSLSPLGNNEQFF.

This chain uses TRBV2 with TRBJ2-1; 8 positions match TRBD2. This CDR3 has 15 amino acids. J was trimmed by 7 bases and V by 3 bases; bases with no gene match: 8. Germline V gene sequence: CDR1 SNHLY, CDR2 FYNNEI. CDR3 nucleotide sequence: TGTGCCAGCAGTGAGGGAGCGGGAGTGGGGAATGAGCAGTTCTTC. This gives the protein CASSEGAGVGNEQFF.

This clonotype has more than one count but fewer than ten. The rearrangement uses TRBV5-1 and TRBJ2-2; D is unclear. From germline, CDR1 is SGHRS and CDR2 YFSETQ. V gave up 4 bases and J gave up 0 bases, with 10 bases separating them. The CDR3 totals 15 residues. The chain's CDR3 is CASSASFSNTGELFF. CDR3 nucleotides: TGCGCCAGCAGCGCTTCGTTTTCGAACACCGGGGAGCTGTTTTTT.

In this sample, this clonotype turned up a few times. The V call is TRBV6-6, the J call TRBJ2-1; D gene uncertain. Germline V CDR1 and CDR2: MNHNY, SVGAGI (reference sequence). Trimming shortened V by 2 bases and J by 6 bases, and 8 bases separated the two germline ends. This CDR3 contains 13 residues. Here the CDR3 DNA reads TGTGCCAGCAGTTACATGCTGAGCAATGAGCAGTTCTTC. This translates into CASSYMLSNEQFF.

J is TRBJ2-2 and V is TRBV24-1, with 8 bases that match TRBD1. This CDR3 contains 15 residues. Germline CDR1 reads KGHDR; CDR2 reads SFDVKD. The V and J ends lost 5 bases and 4 bases, in that order; junction bases with no gene match: 5. As DNA, the CDR3 is TGTGCCACCAGTGGGACAGGGCAAATCACCGGGGAGCTGTTTTTT. It is translated as CATSGTGQITGELFF.

The V call is TRBV7-9, the J call TRBJ1-1; 8 nucleotides agree with TRBD1. The CDR3 length is 17 residues. J lost 3 bases, V lost 5 bases, and 14 bases had no gene match. The germline V gene encodes CDR1 SEHNR and CDR2 FQNEAQ (reference sequence). CDR3 amino acids: CASSSRQGPIVDTEAFF. The CDR3 nucleotides read TGTGCCAGCAGCAGTAGACAGGGGCCAATCGTGGACACTGAAGCTTTCTTT.